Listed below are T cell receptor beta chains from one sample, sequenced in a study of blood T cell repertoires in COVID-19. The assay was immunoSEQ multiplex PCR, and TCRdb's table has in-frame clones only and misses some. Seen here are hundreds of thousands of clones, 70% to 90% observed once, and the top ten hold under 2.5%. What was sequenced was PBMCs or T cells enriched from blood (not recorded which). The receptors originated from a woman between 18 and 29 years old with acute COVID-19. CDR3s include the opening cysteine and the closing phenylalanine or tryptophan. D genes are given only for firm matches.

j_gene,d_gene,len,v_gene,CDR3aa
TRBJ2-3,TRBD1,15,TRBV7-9,CASSSRDRNTDTQYF
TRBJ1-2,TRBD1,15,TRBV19,CASAQGQGINYGYTF
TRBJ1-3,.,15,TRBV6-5,CASSYGQGRGNTIYF
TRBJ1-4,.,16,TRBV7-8,CASSLREGHLSEKLFF
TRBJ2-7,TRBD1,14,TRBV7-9,CASSGGQAAYEQYF
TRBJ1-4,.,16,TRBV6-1,CASSEGAGPSNEKLFF
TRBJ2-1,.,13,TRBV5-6,CASDSLSYNEQFF
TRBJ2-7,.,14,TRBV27,CASSPESGSYEQYF
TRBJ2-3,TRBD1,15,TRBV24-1,CATSDSGQGPDTQYF
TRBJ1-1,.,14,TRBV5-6,CASSFPGGNTEAFF
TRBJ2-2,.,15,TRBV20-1,CSASTPGLGTGELFF
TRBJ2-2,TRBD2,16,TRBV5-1,CASSKSGTTNTGELFF
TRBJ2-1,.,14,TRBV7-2,CASSLGAGSNEQFF
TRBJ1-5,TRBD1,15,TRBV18,CASSLGQGSSQPQHF
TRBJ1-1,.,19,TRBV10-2,CASSFPIRQHPGGDTEAFF
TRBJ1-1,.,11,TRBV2,CASKWGAEAFF
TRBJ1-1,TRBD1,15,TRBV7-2,CASSPYTGANTEAFF
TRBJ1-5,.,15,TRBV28,CASSLPLGVVQPQHF